This record concerns one T cell receptor (beta chain) sequence. No cognate antigen has been identified for it. Per-nucleotide qualities are absent, and no much larger clonotype sits a single base away. The sample belongs to a study of blood T cell repertoires in COVID-19 (dated by TCRdb to the early 2020s). A note on the overall study: Samples covering the acute and convalescent phases of COVID-19 were provided by collaborators in the United States, Italy and Spain. Deeply sampled blood TCRbeta repertoires from subjects exposed to, actively infected with, or recovered from COVID-19 were included in the dataset. The sample metadata nearly always contained a de-identified subject ID, COVID-19 status, age in years and sex. The samples were drawn from the first 160 participants of the ongoing ImmuneRACE study and from 950 to 1,500 subjects provided by 6 global collaborators. A freely available public database, intended as a resource for researchers studying the immune response to SARS-CoV-2, is where the repertoires were released. The material from the prospective study consisted of cDNA or gDNA derived from T cells, B-cell-depleted T cells, or PBMCs. Where available, HLA class I and class II types were taken from metadata supplied by the sample provider and were not determined by assay-based typing. The paper as a whole reports these results and caveats: How much clinical and demographic metadata was included differed by source and by participant, and the metadata was provided uncurated.

Whole blood was collected in K2EDTA tubes by collaborating institutions according to the institutions' own protocols. Collaborator samples were shipped for TCRbeta analysis as frozen whole blood, isolated PBMCs, or DNA extracted from either sample type. TCRbeta CDR3 regions were amplified from genomic DNA by means of the immunoSEQ Assay, a bias-controlled multiplex PCR. As for how the authors treated the data: Within the assay, amplification of reference gene primers was used to estimate how many nucleated cells each sample contained. Sequence reads were collapsed and filtered to measure the absolute abundance of every unique TCRbeta CDR3 rearrangement. For each sample, productive Simpson clonality was calculated as the square root of Simpson's diversity index across productive rearrangements. Drawn from immuneACCESS, this table holds only the in-frame rearrangements with V and J called that TCRdb kept. Clones are partly lost; checked studies trace under half to an unresolved V gene and leave the rest unexplained. For V, J and clone size, that table is used; D and trimming come from the DNA. The sample has 95,000 to 120,000 clones on record, approximately 88% of them singletons. The ten biggest clones cover 2.4% of the sample.

The sequenced sample consisted of peripheral blood. This TCR came from a human donor in a cohort sampled during active COVID-19.

The CDR3 region reads CASSIGTGGMSSYEQYF. The nucleotide sequence reads as follows: TGTGCCAGCAGCATTGGGACAGGGGGCATGAGCTCCTACGAGCAGTACTTC. The V gene is TRBV7-3 and the J gene is TRBJ2-7; TRBD1 aligns with 12 central bases. Taken from cysteine to phenylalanine, the CDR3 has 17 residues. CDR3 DNA is the only sequence kept; it has 51 bases, read in frame from the first base. Clipping removes 5 bases from V and 0 bases from J, with 8 as the unmatched junction base count. The germline V gene gives CDR1 as SGHTA and CDR2 as FQGTGA.